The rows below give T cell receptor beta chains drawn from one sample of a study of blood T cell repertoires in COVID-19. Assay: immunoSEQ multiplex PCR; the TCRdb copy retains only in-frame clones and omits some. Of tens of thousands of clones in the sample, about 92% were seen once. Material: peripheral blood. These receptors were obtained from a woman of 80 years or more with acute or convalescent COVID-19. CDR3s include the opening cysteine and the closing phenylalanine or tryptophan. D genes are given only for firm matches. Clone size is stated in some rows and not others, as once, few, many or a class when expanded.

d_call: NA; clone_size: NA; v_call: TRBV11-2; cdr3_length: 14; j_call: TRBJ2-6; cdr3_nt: TGTGCCAGCAGCTTACGGGCTGGGGCCAACGTCCTGACTTTC; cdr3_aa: CASSLRAGANVLTF
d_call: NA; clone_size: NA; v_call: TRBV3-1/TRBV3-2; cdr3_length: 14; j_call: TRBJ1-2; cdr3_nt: TGTGCCAGCACCCCAGGTCCACGGAAATATGGCTACACCTTC; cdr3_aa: CASTPGPRKYGYTF
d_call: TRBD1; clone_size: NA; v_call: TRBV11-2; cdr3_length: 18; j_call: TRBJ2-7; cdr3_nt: TGTGCCAGCAGCCCAAATCCTCCGGGACAGGGGGTACCCTACGAGCAGTACTTC; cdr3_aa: CASSPNPPGQGVPYEQYF
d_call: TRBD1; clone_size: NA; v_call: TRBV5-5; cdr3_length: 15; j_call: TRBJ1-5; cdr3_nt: TGTGCCAGCAGCTTGTCGGCCAGGGGGAATCAGCCCCAGCATTTT; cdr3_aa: CASSLSARGNQPQHF
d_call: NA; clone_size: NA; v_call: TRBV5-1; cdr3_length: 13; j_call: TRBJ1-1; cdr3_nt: TGCGCCAGCAGCTTGGGACTTGACACTGAAGCTTTCTTT; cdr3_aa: CASSLGLDTEAFF
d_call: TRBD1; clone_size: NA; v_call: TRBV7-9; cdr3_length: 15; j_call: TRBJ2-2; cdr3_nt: TGTGCCAGCAGCTCCCGGACAGGGAGTACCGGGGAGCTGTTTTTT; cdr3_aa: CASSSRTGSTGELFF
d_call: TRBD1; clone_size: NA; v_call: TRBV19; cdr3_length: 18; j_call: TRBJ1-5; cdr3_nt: TGTGCCAGTAGTATAGGGACAGGGGGCTATGAAAGCAATCAGCCCCAGCATTTT; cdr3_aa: CASSIGTGGYESNQPQHF
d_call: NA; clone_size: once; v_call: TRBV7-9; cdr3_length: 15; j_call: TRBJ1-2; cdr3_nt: TGTGCCAGCAGCCCCCGCCAGGGGCGGAACTATGGCTACACCTTC; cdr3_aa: CASSPRQGRNYGYTF
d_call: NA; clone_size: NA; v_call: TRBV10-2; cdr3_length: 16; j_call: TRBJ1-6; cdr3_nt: TGCGCCAGCAGTGAGAGTGGTGGGAGGGGGAATTCACCCCTCCACTTT; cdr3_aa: CASSESGGRGNSPLHF
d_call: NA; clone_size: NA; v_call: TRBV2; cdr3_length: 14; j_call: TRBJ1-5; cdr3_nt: TGTGCCAGCAGTGAACAGGGGCGCGGGCAGCCCCAGCATTTT; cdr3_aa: CASSEQGRGQPQHF
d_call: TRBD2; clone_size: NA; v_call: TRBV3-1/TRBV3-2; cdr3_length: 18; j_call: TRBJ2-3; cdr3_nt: TGTGCCAGCAGCCAAGATCTCCGACTAGCGGGGGACACAGATACGCAGTATTTT; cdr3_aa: CASSQDLRLAGDTDTQYF
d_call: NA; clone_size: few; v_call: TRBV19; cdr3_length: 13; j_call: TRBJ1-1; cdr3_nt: TGTGCCAGTACTACGGAGGTTGGCACTGAAGCTTTCTTT; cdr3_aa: CASTTEVGTEAFF
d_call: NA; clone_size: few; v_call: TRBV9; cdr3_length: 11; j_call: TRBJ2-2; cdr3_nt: TGTGCCAGCAGCGGAGCCGGGGAGCTGTTTTTT; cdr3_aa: CASSGAGELFF
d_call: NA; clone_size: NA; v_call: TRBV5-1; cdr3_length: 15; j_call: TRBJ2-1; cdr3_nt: TGCGCCAGCAGCCCGGCCCCCTCGGAGGGTAATGAGCAGTTCTTC; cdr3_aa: CASSPAPSEGNEQFF
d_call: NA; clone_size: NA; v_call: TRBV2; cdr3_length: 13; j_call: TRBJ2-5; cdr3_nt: TGTGCCAGCAGTGAAGAAGAGCAAGAGACCCAGTACTTC; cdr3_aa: CASSEEEQETQYF
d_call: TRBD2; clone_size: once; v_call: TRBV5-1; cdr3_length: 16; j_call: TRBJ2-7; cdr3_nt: TGCGCCAGCAGCCCTACTAGCGGGGGGGCCGTCTACGAGCAGTACTTC; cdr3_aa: CASSPTSGGAVYEQYF
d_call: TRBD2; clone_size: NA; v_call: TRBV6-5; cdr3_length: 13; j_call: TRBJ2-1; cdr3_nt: TGTGCCAGCAGTTCCCCCAGGGAGGGGGAGCAGTTCTTC; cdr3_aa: CASSSPREGEQFF
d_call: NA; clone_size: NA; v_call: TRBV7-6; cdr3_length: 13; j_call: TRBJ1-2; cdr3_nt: TGTGCCAGCAGCTTAGGGCAGGGTAATGGCTACACCTTC; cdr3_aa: CASSLGQGNGYTF
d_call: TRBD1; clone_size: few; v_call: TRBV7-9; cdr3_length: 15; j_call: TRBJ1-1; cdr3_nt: TGTGCCAGCGCAGGACAGGCAGCCGGGGGCACTGAAGCTTTCTTT; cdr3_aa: CASAGQAAGGTEAFF
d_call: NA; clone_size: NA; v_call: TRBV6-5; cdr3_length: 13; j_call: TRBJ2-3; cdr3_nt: TGTGCCAGCAGGAGGGACTCCGCGGATACGCAGTATTTT; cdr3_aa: CASRRDSADTQYF
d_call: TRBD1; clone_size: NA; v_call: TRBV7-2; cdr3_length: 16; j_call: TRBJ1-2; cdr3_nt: TGTGCCAGCAGCTTTCCAACGGGACAGGGACCATATGGCTACACCTTC; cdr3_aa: CASSFPTGQGPYGYTF
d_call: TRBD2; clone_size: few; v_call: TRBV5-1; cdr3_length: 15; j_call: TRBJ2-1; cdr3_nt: TGCGCCAGCAGCTCTGGACTAGCGGGTAACAATGAGCAGTTCTTC; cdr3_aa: CASSSGLAGNNEQFF
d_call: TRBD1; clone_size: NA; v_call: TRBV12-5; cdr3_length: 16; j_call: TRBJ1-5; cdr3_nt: TGTGCTAGTGGAAAAACGGGACAGGGAGGCAATCAGCCCCAGCATTTT; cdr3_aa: CASGKTGQGGNQPQHF
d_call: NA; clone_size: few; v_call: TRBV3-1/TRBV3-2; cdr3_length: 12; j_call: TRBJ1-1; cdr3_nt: TGTGCCAGCAGCCAGGGGACAAGTATAACTTTCTTT; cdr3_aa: CASSQGTSITFF
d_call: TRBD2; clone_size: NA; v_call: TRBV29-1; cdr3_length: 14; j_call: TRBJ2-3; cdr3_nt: TGCAGCTATCAGACTAGCGGGAACACAGATACGCAGTATTTT; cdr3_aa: CSYQTSGNTDTQYF
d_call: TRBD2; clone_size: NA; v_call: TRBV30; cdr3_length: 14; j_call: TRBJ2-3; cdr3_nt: TGTGCCTGGAGCGGGGGGGCCCGCACAGATACGCAGTATTTT; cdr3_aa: CAWSGGARTDTQYF
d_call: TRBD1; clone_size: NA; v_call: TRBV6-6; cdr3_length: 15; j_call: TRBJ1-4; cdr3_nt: TGTGCCAGCAGTGACCAGACAGGGGGTAATGAAAAACTGTTTTTT; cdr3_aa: CASSDQTGGNEKLFF
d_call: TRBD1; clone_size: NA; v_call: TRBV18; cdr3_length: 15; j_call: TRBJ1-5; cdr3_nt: TGTGCCAGCTCACCGGACAGGGGGTTATTCAAGCCCCAGCATTTT; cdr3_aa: CASSPDRGLFKPQHF
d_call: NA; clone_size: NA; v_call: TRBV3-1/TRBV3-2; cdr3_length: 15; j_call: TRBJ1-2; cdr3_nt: TGTGCCAGCAGCCAAGAAGGAGCCACTAACTATGGCTACACCTTC; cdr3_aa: CASSQEGATNYGYTF
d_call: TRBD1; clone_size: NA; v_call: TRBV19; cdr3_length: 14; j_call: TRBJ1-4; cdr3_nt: TGTGCCAGTAGTATTCGACAGGGTGGGGAAAAACTGTTTTTT; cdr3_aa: CASSIRQGGEKLFF
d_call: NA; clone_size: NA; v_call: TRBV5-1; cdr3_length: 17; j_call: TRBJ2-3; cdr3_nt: TGCGCCAGCAGCGCCCGGGACACCGACGAGGGCACAGATACGCAGTATTTT; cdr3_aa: CASSARDTDEGTDTQYF
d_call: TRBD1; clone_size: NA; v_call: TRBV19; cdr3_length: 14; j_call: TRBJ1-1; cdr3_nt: TGTGCCAGTAGATCCGGGACAGGGAACACTGAAGCTTTCTTT; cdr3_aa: CASRSGTGNTEAFF
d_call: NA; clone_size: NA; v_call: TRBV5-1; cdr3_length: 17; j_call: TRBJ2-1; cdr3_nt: TGCGCCAGCAGCCCGTCCACGGGAGCGGGTGGCTACAATGAGCAGTTCTTC; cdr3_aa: CASSPSTGAGGYNEQFF
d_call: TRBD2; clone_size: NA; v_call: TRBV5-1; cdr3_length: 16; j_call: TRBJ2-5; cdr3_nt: TGCGCCAGCAGCTTAGGGTCTAGCGGGGTCCAAGAGACCCAGTACTTC; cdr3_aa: CASSLGSSGVQETQYF
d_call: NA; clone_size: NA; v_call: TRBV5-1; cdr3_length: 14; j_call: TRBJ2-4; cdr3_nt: TGCGCCAGCAGCGGAGAATTTGCCAAAAACATTCAGTACTTC; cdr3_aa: CASSGEFAKNIQYF
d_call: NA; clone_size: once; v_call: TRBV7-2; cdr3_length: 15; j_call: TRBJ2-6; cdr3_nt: TGTGCCAGCAGCCTCGGTATTTTTGGGGCCAACGTCCTGACTTTC; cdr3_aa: CASSLGIFGANVLTF
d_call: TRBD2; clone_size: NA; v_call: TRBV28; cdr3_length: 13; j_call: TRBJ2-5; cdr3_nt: TGTGCCAGCAGTTGGGGGGGTCAAGAGACCCAGTACTTC; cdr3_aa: CASSWGGQETQYF
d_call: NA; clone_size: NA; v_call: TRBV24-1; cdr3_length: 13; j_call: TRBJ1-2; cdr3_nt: TGTGCCACCAGTGCCAGGACTGGCTATGGCTACACCTTC; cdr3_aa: CATSARTGYGYTF
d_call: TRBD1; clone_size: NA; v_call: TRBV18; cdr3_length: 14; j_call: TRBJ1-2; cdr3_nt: TGTGCCAGCTCCGGACAGGGGTCTAACTATGGCTACACCTTC; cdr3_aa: CASSGQGSNYGYTF
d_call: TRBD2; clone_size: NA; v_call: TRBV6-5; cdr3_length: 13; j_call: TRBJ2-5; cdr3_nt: TGTGCCACCGAGACTAGCGGGGGGGAGACCCAGTACTTC; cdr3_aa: CATETSGGETQYF
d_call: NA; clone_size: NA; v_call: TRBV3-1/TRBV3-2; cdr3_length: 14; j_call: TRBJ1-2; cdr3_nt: TGTGCCAGCAGCCCCAGTGGAGGGCAATATGGCTACACCTTC; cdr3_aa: CASSPSGGQYGYTF
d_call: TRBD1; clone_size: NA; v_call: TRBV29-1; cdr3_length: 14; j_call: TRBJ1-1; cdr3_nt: TGCAGCGTTGGGGCGAGGACAGGTTATACTGAAGCTTTCTTT; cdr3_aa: CSVGARTGYTEAFF
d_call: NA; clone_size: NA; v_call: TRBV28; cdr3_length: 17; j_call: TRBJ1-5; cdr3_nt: TGTGCCAGCAGTTTACAGGGTAAGGGCCTCAGCAATCAGCCCCAGCATTTT; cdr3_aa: CASSLQGKGLSNQPQHF
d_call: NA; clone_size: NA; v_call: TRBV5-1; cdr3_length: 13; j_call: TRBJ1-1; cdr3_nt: TGCGCCAGCAGCTCACAGGGCGCCACTGAAGCTTTCTTT; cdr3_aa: CASSSQGATEAFF
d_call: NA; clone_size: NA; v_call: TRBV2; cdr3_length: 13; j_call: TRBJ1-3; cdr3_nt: TGTGCCAGCAGAGGGACATCTGGAAACACCATATATTTT; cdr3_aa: CASRGTSGNTIYF
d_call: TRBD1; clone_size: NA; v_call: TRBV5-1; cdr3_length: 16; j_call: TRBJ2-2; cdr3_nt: TGCGCCAGCAGCTTGTTGGGACAGAGGAACACCGGGGAGCTGTTTTTT; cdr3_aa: CASSLLGQRNTGELFF
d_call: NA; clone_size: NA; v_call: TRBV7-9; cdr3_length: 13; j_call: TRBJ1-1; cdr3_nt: TGTGCCAGCAGCTTAGGGACAAACAGTGAAGCTTTCTTT; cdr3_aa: CASSLGTNSEAFF
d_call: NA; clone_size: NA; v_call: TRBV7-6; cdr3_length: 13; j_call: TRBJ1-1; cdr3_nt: TGTGCCAGCAGCATGGGAGGGTACACTGAAGCTTTCTTT; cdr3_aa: CASSMGGYTEAFF
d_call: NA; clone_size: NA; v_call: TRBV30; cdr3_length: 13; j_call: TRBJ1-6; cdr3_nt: TGTGCCTGGTCCCGACTCCCTAATTCACCCCTCCACTTT; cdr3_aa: CAWSRLPNSPLHF
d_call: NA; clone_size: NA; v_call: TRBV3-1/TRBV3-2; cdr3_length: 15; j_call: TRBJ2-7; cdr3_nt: TGTGCCAGCAGCCAAGGGTGGGAGGGGGCCTACGAGCAGTACTTC; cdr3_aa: CASSQGWEGAYEQYF
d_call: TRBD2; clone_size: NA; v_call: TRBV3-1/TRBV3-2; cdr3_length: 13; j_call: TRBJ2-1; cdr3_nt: TGTGCCAGCAGCCCAAGTAGCGGGGGGAAGCAGTTCTTC; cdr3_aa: CASSPSSGGKQFF